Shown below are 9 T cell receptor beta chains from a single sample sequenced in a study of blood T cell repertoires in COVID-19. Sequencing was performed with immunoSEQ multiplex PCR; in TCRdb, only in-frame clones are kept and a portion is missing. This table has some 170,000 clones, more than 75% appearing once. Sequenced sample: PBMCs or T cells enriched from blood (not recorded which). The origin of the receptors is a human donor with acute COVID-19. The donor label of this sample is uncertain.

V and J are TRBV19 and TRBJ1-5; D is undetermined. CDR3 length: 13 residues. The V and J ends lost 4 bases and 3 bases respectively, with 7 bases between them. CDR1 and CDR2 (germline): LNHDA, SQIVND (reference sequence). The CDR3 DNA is TGTGCCAGTAGTAAAACAATCAATCAGCCCCAGCATTTT. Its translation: CASSKTINQPQHF.

CDR3 nucleotide sequence: TGCGCCAGCAGCTTGCAATCAGATACGCAGTATTTT. It specifies CASSLQSDTQYF. V usage is TRBV5-1 and J usage is TRBJ2-3; no clear D. V lost 1 base and J lost 4, with 4 bases in between. The CDR3 length is 12 residues. From germline, CDR1 is SGHRS and CDR2 YFSETQ.

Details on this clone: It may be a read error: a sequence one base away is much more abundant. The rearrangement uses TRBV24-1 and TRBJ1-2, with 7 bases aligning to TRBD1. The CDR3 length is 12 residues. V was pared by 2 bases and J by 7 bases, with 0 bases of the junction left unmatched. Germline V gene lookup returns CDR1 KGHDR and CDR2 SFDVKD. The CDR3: CATSDYRGGYTF. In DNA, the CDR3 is TGTGCCACCAGTGATTACAGGGGTGGCTACACCTTC.

Here the CDR3 reads CASSIPSEGATGELFF. Written as DNA, the CDR3 is TGTGCCAGTAGTATTCCAAGCGAGGGGGCGACCGGGGAGCTGTTTTTT. The chain joins TRBV19 to TRBJ2-2; 7 bases map to TRBD1. The V gene end was trimmed by 3 bases and the J gene end by 5 bases; junction bases not matched to a gene: 9. This CDR3 comprises 16 residues. Germline CDR1 and CDR2: LNHDA and SQIVND (reference sequence).

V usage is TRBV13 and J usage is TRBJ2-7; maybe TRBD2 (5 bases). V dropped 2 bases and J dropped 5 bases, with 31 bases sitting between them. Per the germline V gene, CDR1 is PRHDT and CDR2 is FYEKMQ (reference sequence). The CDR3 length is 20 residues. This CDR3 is CASSLRKSPFGEPWSDEQYF. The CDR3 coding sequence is TGTGCCAGCAGCTTACGAAAAAGCCCCTTTGGGGAGCCTTGGTCGGACGAGCAGTACTTC.

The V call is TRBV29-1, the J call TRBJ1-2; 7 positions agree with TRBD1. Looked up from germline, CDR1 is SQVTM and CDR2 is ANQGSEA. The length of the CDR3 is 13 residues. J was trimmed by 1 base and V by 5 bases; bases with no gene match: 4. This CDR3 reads CSVRDRLNYGYTF. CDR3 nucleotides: TGCAGCGTTAGGGACAGACTTAACTATGGCTACACCTTC.

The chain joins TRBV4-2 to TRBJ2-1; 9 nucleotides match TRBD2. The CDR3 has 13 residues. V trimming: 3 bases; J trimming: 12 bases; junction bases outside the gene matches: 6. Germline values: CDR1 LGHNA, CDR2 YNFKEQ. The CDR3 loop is CASSQAGGLGQFF. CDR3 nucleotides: TGTGCCAGCAGCCAGGCGGGGGGGCTGGGGCAGTTCTTC.

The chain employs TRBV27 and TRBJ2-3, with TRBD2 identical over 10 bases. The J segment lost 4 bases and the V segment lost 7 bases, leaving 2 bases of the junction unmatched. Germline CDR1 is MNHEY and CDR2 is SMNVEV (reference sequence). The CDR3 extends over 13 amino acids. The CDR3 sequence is CASTSGGADTQYF. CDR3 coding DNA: TGTGCCAGCACAAGCGGGGGGGCAGATACGCAGTATTTT.

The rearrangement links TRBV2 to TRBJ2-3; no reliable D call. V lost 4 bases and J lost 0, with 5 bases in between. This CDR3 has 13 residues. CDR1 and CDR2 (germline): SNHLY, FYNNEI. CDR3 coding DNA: TGTGCCAGCAGTGGACTGAGCACAGATACGCAGTATTTT. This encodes CASSGLSTDTQYF.